This T cell receptor (beta chain) was sequenced during a study of CD8 T cells in ankylosing spondylitis. Using its own MiXCR run on the 5' RACE reads, TCRdb lists one record per CDR3 protein. The table includes around 450,000 distinct CDR3 sequences, roughly a quarter detected once. As concerns this clonotype: Its specificity is unknown.

Study-wide points: Ankylosing spondylitis blood seemed to carry a telltale TCR beta motif made of about 8 highly homologous variants. According to the report, clones linked to the disease were significantly enriched in matched synovial fluid samples taken from ankylosing spondylitis patients. The authors found the disease-linked clones to be CD8+ and relatively rare in peripheral blood.

V was shortened by 3 bases and J by 3 bases, with 5 bases between the two germline ends. This CDR3 spans 11 amino acids. The germline CDR1 and CDR2 sequences are DFQATT and SNEGSKA (reference sequence). The chain combines TRBV20-1 with TRBJ2-5; D gene uncertain. The sequencing input was blood, either unsorted or a sorted T cell fraction (not recorded which). This clonotype originated in a male donor with ankylosing spondylitis. CDR3 protein: CSASGEETQYF. For the CDR3, the DNA is TGCAGTGCTAGTGGTGAAGAGACCCAGTACTTC.